The TCR beta chain under discussion was sequenced for a study of read filtering for tumor transcriptome and immune sequencing. Study results and caveats: IR-seq captured clonotypes deeper and more reliably than RNA-seq.

Trimming shortened V by 6 bases and J by 5 bases, and 11 bases separated the two germline ends. The CDR3 is 13 amino acids. CDR1 SGHTA and CDR2 FQGNSA come from the germline V gene. Molecular barcoded adaptors covering alpha/delta and beta/gamma chains were used on 400 ng RNA. Using its own MiXCR run on the reads, TCRdb lists one record per CDR3 protein. The sample lists over 45,000 distinct CDR3 sequences; 20% to 25% were seen once. In its sample, this clonotype was seen many times. The antigen is undetermined. Sequencing was carried out using a population of CD138-negative cells sorted from bone marrow. This rearrangement joins TRBV7-2 to TRBJ1-5; D unresolved. This receptor was identified in a donor over 35 with multiple myeloma. As DNA, the CDR3 is TGTGCCAGCAGTCGAGGGAGGCATCAGCCCCAGCATTTT. Amino acids: CASSRGRHQPQHF. The whole variable domain, remainder taken from reference TRBV7-2 and TRBJ1-5, is GAGVSQSPSNKVTEKGKDVELRCDPISGHTALYWYRQSLGQGLEFLIYFQGNSAPDKSGLPSDRFSAERTGGSVSTLTIQRTQQEDSAVYLCASSRGRHQPQHFGDGTRLSIL.